The clone carrying this T cell receptor (delta chain) was seen only a few times. Its matching antigen is unknown. The amino acid sequence in TCRdb belongs to a much larger clone and departs from this DNA's translation at residue 9, likely a sequencing read error; the sequence shown is translated from the DNA. The sample comes from a study of γδ T cells in repeated Plasmodium falciparum infection. As for the study in general: Malian repertoires were sampled cross-sectionally without transmission and longitudinally through febrile malaria.

The study, taken as a whole, reports: Vgamma9/Vdelta2+ repertoires stayed stably polyclonal over time and infection. Vdelta2-negative gammadelta repertoires, largely Vdelta1+, seemingly showed infection-driven waves of new clonal selection.

TCRdb redid clone calling on the multiplex PCR reads using CATT. The table lists approximately 90,000 delta-chain clones, less than 1% of them singletons. V shed 0 bases, J shed 0 bases, and the junction held 21 bases outside the gene matches. The CDR3 is made up of 21 amino acids. Germline V CDR1 and CDR2: GEAIGNYY, EKD. Flow sorting of PBMC yielded separate Vgamma9/Vdelta2+ and Vdelta2-negative gammadelta T cell populations for bulk repertoire analysis. The sequencing input was gamma-delta T cells from blood. The source of this sequence is a pool of human donors (malaria-infected and uninfected, not separated). The chain links TRDV2 to TRDJ1; 7 bases line up with TRDD3. The J gene, left out of TCRdb, was set here by checking the DNA against germline. The CDR3 region is CACDTVTGEYAERKDTDKLIF. CDR3 coding DNA: TGTGCCTGTGACACCGTTACTGGGGAATACGCCGAGCGGAAGGACACCGATAAACTCATCTTT.